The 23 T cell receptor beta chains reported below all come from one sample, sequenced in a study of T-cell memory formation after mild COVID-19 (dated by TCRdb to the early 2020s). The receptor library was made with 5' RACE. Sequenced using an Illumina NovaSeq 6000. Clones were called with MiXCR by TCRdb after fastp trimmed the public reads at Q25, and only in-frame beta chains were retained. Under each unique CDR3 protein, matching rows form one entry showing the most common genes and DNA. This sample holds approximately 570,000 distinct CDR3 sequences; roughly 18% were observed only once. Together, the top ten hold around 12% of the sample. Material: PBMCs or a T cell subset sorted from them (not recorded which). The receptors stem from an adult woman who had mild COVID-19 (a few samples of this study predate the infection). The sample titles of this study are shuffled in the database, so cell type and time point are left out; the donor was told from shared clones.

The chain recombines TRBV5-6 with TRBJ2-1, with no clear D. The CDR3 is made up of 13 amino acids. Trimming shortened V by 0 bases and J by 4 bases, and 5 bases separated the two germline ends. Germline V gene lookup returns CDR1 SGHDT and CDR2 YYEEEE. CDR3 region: CASSLEQYNEQFF. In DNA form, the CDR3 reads TGTGCCAGCAGCTTGGAGCAATACAATGAGCAGTTCTTC.

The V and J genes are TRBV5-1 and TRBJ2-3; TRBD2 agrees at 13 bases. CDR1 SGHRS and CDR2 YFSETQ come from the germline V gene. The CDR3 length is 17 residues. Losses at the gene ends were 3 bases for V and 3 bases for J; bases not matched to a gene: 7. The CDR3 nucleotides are TGCGCCAGCAGCTCCTCACTAGCGGGGGGGCTGACAGATACGCAGTATTTT. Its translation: CASSSSLAGGLTDTQYF.

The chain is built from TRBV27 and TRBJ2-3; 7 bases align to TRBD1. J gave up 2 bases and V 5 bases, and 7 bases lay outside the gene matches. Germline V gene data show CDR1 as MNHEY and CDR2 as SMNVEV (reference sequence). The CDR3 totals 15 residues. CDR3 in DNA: TGTGCCAGCAGTACGCCGACAGGGACCACAGATACGCAGTATTTT. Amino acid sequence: CASSTPTGTTDTQYF.

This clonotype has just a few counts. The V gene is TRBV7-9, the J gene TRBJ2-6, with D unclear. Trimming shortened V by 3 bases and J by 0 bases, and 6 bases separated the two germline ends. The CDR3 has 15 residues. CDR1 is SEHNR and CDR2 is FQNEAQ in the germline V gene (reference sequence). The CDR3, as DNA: TGTGCCAGCAGCTTCGGTGACTCTGGGGCCAACGTCCTGACTTTC. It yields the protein CASSFGDSGANVLTF.

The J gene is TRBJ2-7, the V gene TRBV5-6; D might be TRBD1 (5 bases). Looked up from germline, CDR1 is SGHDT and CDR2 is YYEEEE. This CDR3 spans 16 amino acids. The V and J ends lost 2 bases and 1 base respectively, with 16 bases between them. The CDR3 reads CASSFQDTSTSYEQYF. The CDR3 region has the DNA TGTGCCAGCAGCTTCCAGGACACGAGTACTTCCTACGAGCAGTACTTC.

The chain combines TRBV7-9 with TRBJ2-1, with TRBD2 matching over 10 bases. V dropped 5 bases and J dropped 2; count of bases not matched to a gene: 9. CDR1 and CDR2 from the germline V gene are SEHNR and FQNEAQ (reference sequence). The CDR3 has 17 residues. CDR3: CASSHGLAVTTYNEQFF. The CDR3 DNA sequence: TGTGCCAGCAGCCACGGACTAGCGGTAACCACCTACAATGAGCAGTTCTTC.

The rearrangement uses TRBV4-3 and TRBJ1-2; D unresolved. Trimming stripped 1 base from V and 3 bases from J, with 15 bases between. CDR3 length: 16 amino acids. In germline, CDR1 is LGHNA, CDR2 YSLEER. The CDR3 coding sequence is TGCGCCAGCAGCCAAGCCCGGTATTGGTCGGACTATGGCTACACCTTC. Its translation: CASSQARYWSDYGYTF.

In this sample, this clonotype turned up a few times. The CDR3 reads CSAGGSSYNEQFF. Here the CDR3 DNA reads TGCAGTGCGGGCGGGAGCTCCTACAATGAGCAGTTCTTC. The chain recombines TRBV20-1 with TRBJ2-1, with TRBD2 identical over 7 bases. CDR1 and CDR2 from the germline V gene are DFQATT and SNEGSKA (reference sequence). The trim removed 6 bases at V and 0 bases at J, leaving 2 bases unmatched. The CDR3 contains 13 residues.

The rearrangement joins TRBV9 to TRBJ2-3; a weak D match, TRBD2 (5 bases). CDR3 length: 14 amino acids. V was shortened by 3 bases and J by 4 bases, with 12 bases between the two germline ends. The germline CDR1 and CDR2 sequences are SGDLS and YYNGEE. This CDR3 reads CASSAWTLPDTQYF. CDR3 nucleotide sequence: TGTGCCAGCAGCGCCTGGACTCTTCCAGATACGCAGTATTTT. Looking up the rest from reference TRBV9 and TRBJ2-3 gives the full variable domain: DSGVTQTPKHLITATGQRVTLRCSPRSGDLSVYWYQQSLDQGLQFLIQYYNGEERAKGNILERFSAQQFPDLHSELNLSSLELGDSALYFCASSAWTLPDTQYFGPGTRLTVL.

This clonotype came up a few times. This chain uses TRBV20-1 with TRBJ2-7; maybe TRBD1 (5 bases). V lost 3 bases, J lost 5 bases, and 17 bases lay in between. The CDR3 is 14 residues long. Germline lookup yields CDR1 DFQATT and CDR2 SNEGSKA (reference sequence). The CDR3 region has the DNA TGCAGTGCTAGTTTGACAGCCTATGCGAACGAGCAGTACTTC. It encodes CSASLTAYANEQYF.

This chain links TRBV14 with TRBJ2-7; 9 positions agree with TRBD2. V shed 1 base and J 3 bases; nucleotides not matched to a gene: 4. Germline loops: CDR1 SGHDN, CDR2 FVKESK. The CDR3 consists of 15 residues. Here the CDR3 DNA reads TGTGCCAGCAGCCAAGTGATAGCGGGGGTCTACGAGCAGTACTTC. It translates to CASSQVIAGVYEQYF.

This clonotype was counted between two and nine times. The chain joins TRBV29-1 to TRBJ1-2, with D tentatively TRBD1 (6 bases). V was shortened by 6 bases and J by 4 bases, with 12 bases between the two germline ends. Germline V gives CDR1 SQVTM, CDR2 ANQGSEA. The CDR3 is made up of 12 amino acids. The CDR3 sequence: CSVHRESYGYTF. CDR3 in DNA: TGCAGCGTCCACAGGGAGAGCTATGGCTACACCTTC.

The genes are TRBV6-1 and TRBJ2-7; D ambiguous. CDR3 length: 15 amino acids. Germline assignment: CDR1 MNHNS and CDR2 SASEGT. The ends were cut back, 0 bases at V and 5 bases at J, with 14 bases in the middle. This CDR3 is CASSEAWPDCNEQYF. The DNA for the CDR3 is TGTGCCAGCAGTGAAGCGTGGCCAGATTGTAACGAGCAGTACTTC.

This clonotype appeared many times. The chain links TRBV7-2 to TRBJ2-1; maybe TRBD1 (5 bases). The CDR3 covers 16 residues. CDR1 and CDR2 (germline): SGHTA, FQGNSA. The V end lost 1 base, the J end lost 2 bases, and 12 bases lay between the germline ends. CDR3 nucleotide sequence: TGTGCCAGCAGCTTAGACAGGTCCACGGCCTACAATGAGCAGTTCTTC. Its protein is CASSLDRSTAYNEQFF. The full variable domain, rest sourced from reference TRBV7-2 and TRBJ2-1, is GAGVSQSPSNKVTEKGKDVELRCDPISGHTALYWYRQSLGQGLEFLIYFQGNSAPDKSGLPSDRFSAERTGGSVSTLTIQRTQQEDSAVYLCASSLDRSTAYNEQFFGPGTRLTVL.

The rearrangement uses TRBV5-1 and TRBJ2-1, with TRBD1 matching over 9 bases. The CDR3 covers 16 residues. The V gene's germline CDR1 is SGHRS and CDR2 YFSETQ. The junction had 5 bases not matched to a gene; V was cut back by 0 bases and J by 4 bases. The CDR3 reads CASSLDSGTGYNEQFF. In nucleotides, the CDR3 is TGCGCCAGCAGCTTGGATTCCGGGACAGGGTACAATGAGCAGTTCTTC.

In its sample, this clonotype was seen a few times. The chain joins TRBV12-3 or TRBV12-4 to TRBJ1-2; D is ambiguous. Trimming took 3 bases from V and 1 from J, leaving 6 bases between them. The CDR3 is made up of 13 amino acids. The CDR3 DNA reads TGTGCCAGCAGTTTTGGTGATAACTATGGCTACACCTTC. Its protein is CASSFGDNYGYTF.

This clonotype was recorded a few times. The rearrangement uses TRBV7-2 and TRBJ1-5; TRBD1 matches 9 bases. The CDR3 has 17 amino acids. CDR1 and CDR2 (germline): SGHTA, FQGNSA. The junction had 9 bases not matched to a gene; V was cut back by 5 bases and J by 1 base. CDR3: CASSQDRGGLSNQPQHF. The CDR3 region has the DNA TGTGCCAGCAGCCAGGACAGGGGAGGACTCAGCAATCAGCCCCAGCATTTT.

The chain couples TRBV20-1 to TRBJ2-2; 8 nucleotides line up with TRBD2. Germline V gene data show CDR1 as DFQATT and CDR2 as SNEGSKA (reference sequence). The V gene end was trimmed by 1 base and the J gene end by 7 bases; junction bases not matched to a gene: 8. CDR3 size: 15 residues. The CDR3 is CSARASGPLGGELFF. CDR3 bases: TGCAGTGCTAGAGCTAGCGGGCCGTTGGGCGGGGAGCTGTTTTTT.

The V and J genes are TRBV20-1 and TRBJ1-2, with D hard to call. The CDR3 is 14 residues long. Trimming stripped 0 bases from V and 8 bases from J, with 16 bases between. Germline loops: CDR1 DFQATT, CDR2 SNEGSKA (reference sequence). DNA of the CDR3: TGCAGTGCTAGAGATCGGGCAGGTCTTAGGGGCTACACCTTC. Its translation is CSARDRAGLRGYTF.

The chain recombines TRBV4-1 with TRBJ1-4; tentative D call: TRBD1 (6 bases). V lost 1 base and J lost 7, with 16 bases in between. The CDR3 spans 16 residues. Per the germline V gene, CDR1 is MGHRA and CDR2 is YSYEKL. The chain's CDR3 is CASSQGQASVGEKLFF. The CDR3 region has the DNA TGCGCCAGCAGCCAAGGACAGGCGTCAGTCGGTGAAAAACTGTTTTTT.

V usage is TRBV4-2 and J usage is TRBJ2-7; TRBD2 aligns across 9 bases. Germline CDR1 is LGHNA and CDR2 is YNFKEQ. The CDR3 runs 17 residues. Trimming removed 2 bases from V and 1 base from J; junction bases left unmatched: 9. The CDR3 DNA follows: TGTGCCAGCAGCCAATCCGTAGCGGGAGCCCGGTCCTACGAGCAGTACTTC. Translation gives CASSQSVAGARSYEQYF.

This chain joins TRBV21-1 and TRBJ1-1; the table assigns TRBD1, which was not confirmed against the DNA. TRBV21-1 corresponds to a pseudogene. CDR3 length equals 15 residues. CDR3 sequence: CASSKQGRTNPEAFF. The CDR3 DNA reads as TGTGCCAGCAGCAAACAGGGCAGAACCAACCCTGAAGCTTTCTTT.

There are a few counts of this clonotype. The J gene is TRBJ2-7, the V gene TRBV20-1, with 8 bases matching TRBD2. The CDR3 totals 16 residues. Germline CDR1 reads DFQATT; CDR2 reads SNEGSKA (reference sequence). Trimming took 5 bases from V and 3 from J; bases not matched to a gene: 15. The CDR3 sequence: CSALRVRGGLVYEQYF. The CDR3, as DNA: TGCAGTGCTCTCCGGGTACGGGGGGGCCTTGTCTACGAGCAGTACTTC.